These 21 T cell receptor beta chains were sequenced from one sample in a study of sequential checkpoint blockade in melanoma. Documented treatment: randomized to nivolumab then ipilimumab (arm A) or the reverse (arm B). Sequencing used immunoSEQ multiplex PCR; TCRdb keeps in-frame clones, though not all of them. The sample has about 25,000 clones; more than 60% are singletons. Here the sequenced sample was CD8+ T cells sorted from blood (inferred from file names), taken from a patient given nivolumab and ipilimumab in sequence. The source of these receptors is a human donor with melanoma.

The rearrangement joins TRBV11-2 to TRBJ1-1; D call uncertain. Germline loops: CDR1 SGHAT, CDR2 FQNNGV. The CDR3 is made up of 13 amino acids. Trimming left V 3 bases short and J 10 bases short, with 15 bases between. CDR3 residues: CASSFHSPSGAFF. CDR3 in DNA: TGTGCCAGCAGCTTTCATTCCCCATCGGGAGCTTTCTTT.

CDR3 bases: TGTGCCAGCGGGCAGGGCAACACCGGGGAGCTGTTTTTT. Amino acid sequence: CASGQGNTGELFF. The chain is built from TRBV9 and TRBJ2-2; D is possibly TRBD1 (5 bases). The CDR3 has 13 amino acids. Germline CDR1 is SGDLS and CDR2 is YYNGEE. The V end lost 7 bases, the J end lost 2 bases, and 9 bases lay between the germline ends. Full variable domain (missing parts from reference TRBV9 and TRBJ2-2): DSGVTQTPKHLITATGQRVTLRCSPRSGDLSVYWYQQSLDQGLQFLIQYYNGEERAKGNILERFSAQQFPDLHSELNLSSLELGDSALYFCASGQGNTGELFFGEGSRLTVL.

This chain uses TRBV5-1 with TRBJ2-7; 7 positions agree with TRBD1. J lost 0 bases, V lost 4 bases, and 1 base had no gene match. The CDR3 totals 13 residues. Germline CDR1 and CDR2: SGHRS and YFSETQ. The CDR3 sequence: CASSGDSSYEQYF. Here the CDR3 DNA reads TGCGCCAGCAGCGGGGACAGCTCCTACGAGCAGTACTTC.

CDR3 region: CASSVGGLSSTDTQYF. CDR3 nucleotide sequence: TGTGCCAGCAGCGTAGGGGGACTATCTAGCACAGATACGCAGTATTTT. The chain uses TRBV9 and TRBJ2-3; 7 nucleotides match TRBD2. The CDR3 runs 16 residues. After removal of 0 bases from V and 0 bases from J, the junction contained 4 bases not matched to a gene. CDR1 is SGDLS, CDR2 YYNGEE, per germline.

This sequence joins TRBV6-6 and TRBJ2-7; tentatively, D is TRBD1 (5 bases). The V gene lost 9 bases and the J gene lost 2 bases, with 14 bases spanning the gap. Germline V CDR1 and CDR2: MNHNY, SVGAGI (reference sequence). The CDR3 is 13 amino acids. The CDR3 loop is CARLLGPTYEQYF. DNA for the CDR3: TGTGCCAGGCTTTTGGGGCCAACCTACGAGCAGTACTTC.

CDR3: CASSPRTSGSYEQYF. DNA of the CDR3: TGTGCCAGTAGTCCCCGGACTAGCGGGAGCTACGAGCAGTACTTC. The chain has TRBV19 and TRBJ2-7; TRBD2 agrees at 13 bases. Germline CDR1 reads LNHDA; CDR2 reads SQIVND (reference sequence). The CDR3 length is 15 residues. Losses at the gene ends were 5 bases for V and 3 bases for J; bases not matched to a gene: 4.

The chain recombines TRBV6-6 with TRBJ2-2; possible D gene TRBD2, 6 bases. There are 16 residues in the CDR3. The V and J ends lost 7 bases and 3 bases respectively, with 18 bases between them. Germline V lookup: CDR1 MNHNY, CDR2 SVGAGI (reference sequence). For the CDR3, the DNA is TGTGCCAGCACCCCCGGATTAGCTAGCGACACCGGGGAGCTGTTTTTT. Amino acid sequence: CASTPGLASDTGELFF.

J is TRBJ1-1 and V is TRBV11-2, with 7 positions matching TRBD1. The CDR3 totals 13 residues. The junction had 8 bases not matched to a gene; V was cut back by 5 bases and J by 8 bases. Germline CDR1 reads SGHAT; CDR2 reads FQNNGV. This chain's CDR3 is CASSPIPGQEAFF. The CDR3 DNA reads TGTGCCAGCAGCCCCATTCCGGGACAGGAAGCTTTCTTT. The entire variable domain, with the rest obtained from reference TRBV11-2 and TRBJ1-1, is as follows: EAGVAQSPRYKIIEKRQSVAFWCNPISGHATLYWYQQILGQGPKLLIQFQNNGVVDDSQLPKDRFSAERLKGVDSTLKIQPAKLEDSAVYLCASSPIPGQEAFFGQGTRLTVV.

This chain joins TRBV4-3 and TRBJ1-6, with 11 bases aligning to TRBD1. Germline assignment: CDR1 LGHNA and CDR2 YSLEER. V trimming: 4 bases; J trimming: 7 bases; junction bases outside the gene matches: 3. This CDR3 is 15 amino acids long. CDR3: CASSPGTGGNSPLHF. DNA of the CDR3: TGCGCCAGCAGCCCCGGGACAGGGGGGAATTCACCCCTCCACTTT.

The rearrangement links TRBV11-2 to TRBJ2-1, with D unclear. Germline CDR1 is SGHAT and CDR2 is FQNNGV. This CDR3 region has 11 residues. With 3 bases removed from V and 7 bases from J, the gap between germline ends came to 4 bases. The CDR3 loop is CASSFLNEQFF. As DNA, the CDR3 is TGTGCCAGCAGCTTTTTAAATGAGCAGTTCTTC.

The gene calls are TRBV2 and TRBJ1-2; tentatively, D is TRBD1 (6 bases). The germline V gene encodes CDR1 SNHLY and CDR2 FYNNEI. The length of the CDR3 is 13 residues. V lost 3 bases and J lost 5, with 10 bases in between. This CDR3 is CASSEGRGYGYTF. The CDR3 nucleotides read TGTGCCAGCAGTGAGGGCAGGGGATATGGCTACACCTTC.

The chain employs TRBV27 and TRBJ2-1; no definite D call. V lost 2 bases to trimming and J lost 7 bases, with 6 bases between them. This CDR3 is 12 amino acids long. CDR1 and CDR2 (germline): MNHEY, SMNVEV (reference sequence). CDR3 region: CASSLGANEQFF. Here the CDR3 DNA reads TGTGCCAGCAGTTTAGGTGCGAATGAGCAGTTCTTC.

The rearrangement uses TRBV27 and TRBJ2-1, with D possibly matching TRBD2 (6 bases). The germline V gene has CDR1 MNHEY and CDR2 SMNVEV (reference sequence). The CDR3 has 13 residues. Deletions cut 6 bases from V and 7 bases from J, with 13 bases between. CDR3 coding DNA: TGTGCCAGCAGGGGAGGACCCTTGAATGAGCAGTTCTTC. As protein: CASRGGPLNEQFF.

The chain uses TRBV2 and TRBJ2-5; a possible D gene is TRBD2 (6 bases). Per the germline V gene, CDR1 is SNHLY and CDR2 is FYNNEI. CDR3 length equals 12 residues. V was clipped by 4 bases and J by 5 bases, with 8 bases between them. CDR3 bases: TGTGCCAGCAGTGGGGGGGAGGAGACCCAGTACTTC. This sequence encodes CASSGGEETQYF.

The gene calls are TRBV27 and TRBJ1-6; TRBD1 aligns across 8 bases. CDR3 length equals 11 residues. J gave up 14 bases and V 6 bases, and 3 bases lay outside the gene matches. Germline CDR1 is MNHEY and CDR2 is SMNVEV (reference sequence). Written as DNA, the CDR3 is TGTGCCAGCAGCCAGGGGGCGGCCCTCCACTTT. This translates into CASSQGAALHF.

This sequence joins TRBV5-4 and TRBJ1-1, with a weak D call TRBD1 (6 bases). Germline V lookup: CDR1 SGHNT, CDR2 YYREEE (reference sequence). This CDR3 is 16 amino acids long. The germline V and J ends were trimmed by 2 bases and 0 bases, with 14 bases remaining between them. The CDR3, as DNA: TGTGCCAGCAGCTTAGGGCAGGGGTACATGAACACTGAAGCTTTCTTT. Amino acid sequence: CASSLGQGYMNTEAFF.

The chain uses TRBV7-9 and TRBJ1-5, with TRBD1 as a possible D gene (6 bases). V was trimmed by 5 bases and J by 7 bases, leaving 12 bases between them. The CDR3 totals 13 residues. Germline loops: CDR1 SEHNR, CDR2 FQNEAQ (reference sequence). Here the CDR3 DNA reads TGTGCCAGCAGCCCGGACAGTCGGCAGCCCCAGCATTTT. It codes for CASSPDSRQPQHF.

This chain joins TRBV27 and TRBJ2-7, with 9 bases identical to TRBD1. J gave up 2 bases and V 8 bases, and 10 bases lay outside the gene matches. Germline V gives CDR1 MNHEY, CDR2 SMNVEV (reference sequence). This CDR3 has 15 residues. DNA of the CDR3: TGTGCCAGCGGGCCCTCGACAGGGGGAGCCTACGAGCAGTACTTC. As protein: CASGPSTGGAYEQYF.

The CDR3 region has the DNA TGCGCCAGCAGCTGGGCCGGGACAGCTTTGAACACTGAAGCTTTCTTT. Its protein product is CASSWAGTALNTEAFF. The chain employs TRBV5-1 and TRBJ1-1; 7 positions match TRBD1. Germline CDR1 SGHRS, CDR2 YFSETQ. This CDR3 has 16 residues. Germline trimming cut 3 bases from V and 0 bases from J; bases unmatched to any gene: 8. The full variable domain, its missing parts supplied by reference TRBV5-1 and TRBJ1-1, is KAGVTQTPRYLIKTRGQQVTLSCSPISGHRSVSWYQQTPGQGLQFLFEYFSETQRNKGNFPGRFSGRQFSNSRSEMNVSTLELGDSALYLCASSWAGTALNTEAFFGQGTRLTVV.

The chain combines TRBV4-2 with TRBJ2-7; 8 positions match TRBD2. V was pared by 0 bases and J by 3 bases, with 7 bases of the junction left unmatched. Per germline, CDR1 LGHNA and CDR2 YNFKEQ. This CDR3 is built from 16 residues. Here the CDR3 reads CASSQEGLAGNYEQYF. The CDR3 DNA is TGTGCCAGCAGCCAAGAGGGATTAGCGGGAAACTACGAGCAGTACTTC.

The chain links TRBV6-5 to TRBJ2-5; 8 nucleotides match TRBD1. The J call is uncertain, as TRBJ2-7 better fits the DNA end. CDR3 length equals 14 residues. The germline gives CDR1 MNHEY, CDR2 SVGAGI. The CDR3 protein is CASSYSQGAYEQYF. The CDR3 DNA reads TGTGCCAGCAGTTACTCACAGGGGGCCTACGAGCAGTACTTC.